This T cell receptor (beta chain) appears in the sequencing data of a study of shared clonotypes between healthy human individuals. Overall study findings and caveats: A small donor pool kept down the genetic and exposure-history diversity that was represented.

Naive CD8 cells comprised CD45RO-negative, CCR7-positively selected cells, excluding terminally differentiated effector memory CD45RA+ cells. TCRdb's table, derived via immunoSEQ multiplex PCR, lists solely in-frame clones and lacks some. The repertoire has some 2,100,000 clones, roughly 91% of them found once; the top ten carry 1.7%. About this clone itself: Its specificity is not known.

The clonotype originates from a man younger than 35 in good health. Some clones in this sample may be carry-over from other donors' samples. The specimen sequenced was naive CD8+ T cells from PBMCs.

CDR3 DNA sequence: TGTGCCAGCAGCCCCCCCGGGGGTACGCAGTATTTT. It specifies CASSPPGGTQYF. The rearrangement joins TRBV7-3 to TRBJ2-3, with D possibly matching TRBD2 (6 bases). In germline, CDR1 is SGHTA, CDR2 FQGTGA. The CDR3 loop spans 12 amino acids. V was cut by 5 bases and J by 8 bases, with 11 bases left in between.